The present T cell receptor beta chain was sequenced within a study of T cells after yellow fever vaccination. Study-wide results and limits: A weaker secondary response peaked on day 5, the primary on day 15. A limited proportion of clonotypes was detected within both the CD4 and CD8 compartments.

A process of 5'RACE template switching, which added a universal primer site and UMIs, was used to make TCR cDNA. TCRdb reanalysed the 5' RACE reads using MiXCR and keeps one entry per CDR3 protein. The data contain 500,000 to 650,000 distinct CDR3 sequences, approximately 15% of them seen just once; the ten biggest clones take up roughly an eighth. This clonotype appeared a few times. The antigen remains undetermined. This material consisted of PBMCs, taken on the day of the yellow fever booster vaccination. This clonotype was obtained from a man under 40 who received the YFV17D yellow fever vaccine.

CDR3 coding DNA: TGTGCCAGCAGCGACCGGGACAAGGGCTACACCTTC. Protein product: CASSDRDKGYTF. The V call is TRBV7-9, the J call TRBJ1-2; D perhaps matches TRBD1 (6 bases). Germline V gives CDR1 SEHNR, CDR2 FQNEAQ (reference sequence). Trimming removed 5 bases at V and 8 bases at J, with 12 bases between. The CDR3 contains 12 residues.